This TCR beta chain derives from a study of blood T cell repertoires in COVID-19. This clone was recorded once. Profiling relied on immunoSEQ multiplex PCR, and the TCRdb table lists in-frame clones only, not all of them. Among 230,000 or so clones listed, about four fifths were seen once. Looked up from germline, CDR1 is MNHEY and CDR2 is SVGAGI. The ends lost 2 bases at V and 4 bases at J; junction bases unmatched: 6. The CDR3 loop spans 15 amino acids. The sample was peripheral blood. J is TRBJ2-5 and V is TRBV6-5, with 8 bases aligning to TRBD1. The receptor comes from a man aged 50-60 years with active or convalescent COVID-19. In DNA form, the CDR3 reads TGTGCCAGCAGTTACCTGGACAGGGCTGGAGAGACCCAGTACTTC. Its translation is CASSYLDRAGETQYF.